A selection of T cell receptor beta chains follows, all from one sample in a study of molecular identifiers for immune sequencing clone quantification. TCRdb fed the PCR reads into MiXCR, producing one record per CDR3 protein. Of about 500,000 distinct CDR3 sequences listed, less than 30% were seen once; the top ten hold around 0.76%. Sequenced: naive CD8+ T cells from blood, with Jurkat cell RNA spiked in. The receptors originated from a human donor in good health. Some libraries in this study had Jurkat cell RNA spiked in. The CDR3 runs from the conserved cysteine through the conserved F or W. The D gene is left open where the match is weak. Clone size is stated in some rows and not others, as once, few, many or a class when expanded.

>TRBV12-3/TRBV12-4|-|16|many|TRBJ2-6
TGTGCCAGCAGTCAAGCTAGGGGCTCTGGGGCCAACGTCCTGACTTTC
CASSQARGSGANVLTF
>TRBV29-1|-|16|-|TRBJ2-5
TGCAGCGTTGAAGAAGGAGGGGGGGCTGGTAGGGAGACCCAGTACTTC
CSVEEGGGAGRETQYF
>TRBV7-9|-|14|few|TRBJ2-5
TGTGCCAGCAGCTCCCGAGGCGGGAAGGAGACCCAGTACTTC
CASSSRGGKETQYF
>TRBV3-1|TRBD2|16|many|TRBJ2-7
TGTGCCAGCAGGCCAGAAACGGAGGGTCGGGAGGCCGAGCAGTACTTC
CASRPETEGREAEQYF
>TRBV6-2/TRBV6-3|-|11|few|TRBJ2-7
TGTGCCAGCAGTCATAGTAACGAGCAGTACTTC
CASSHSNEQYF
>TRBV7-6|-|16|many|TRBJ2-3
TGTGCCAGCAGCTTAGTTCTCGGTCTCCCCACAGATACGCAGTATTTT
CASSLVLGLPTDTQYF
>TRBV4-1|-|13|few|TRBJ2-3
TGCGCCAGCAGCGACGGAAGTTCAGATACGCAGTATTTT
CASSDGSSDTQYF
>TRBV29-1|-|11|few|TRBJ1-2
TGCAGCGTGAAACAGGACTATGGCTACACCTTC
CSVKQDYGYTF
>TRBV20-1|-|13|many|TRBJ2-4
TGCAGTGCTTGGGAAAATAACAAAAACATTCAGTACTTC
CSAWENNKNIQYF
>TRBV20-1|-|14|few|TRBJ1-4
TGCAGTGCTAGAGATGCGGGGACTAATGAAAAACTGTTTTTT
CSARDAGTNEKLFF
>TRBV20-1|-|14|many|TRBJ2-7
TGCAGTGCTAGAAACAGACAGAGCTCCTACGAGCAGTACTTC
CSARNRQSSYEQYF
>TRBV14|-|15|-|TRBJ2-2
TGTGCCAGCAGCCCCAGTCGGACGAACACCGGGGAGCTGTTTTTT
CASSPSRTNTGELFF
>TRBV7-9|-|14|-|TRBJ2-7
TGTGCCAGCAGCTTACCGATAGGGGTGTACGAGCAGTACTTC
CASSLPIGVYEQYF
>TRBV14|-|18|-|TRBJ2-5
TGTGCCAGCAGCCAAGCAACGTTAGGGCGGGCACTGATAGAGACCCAGTACTTC
CASSQATLGRALIETQYF
>TRBV19|-|16|-|TRBJ2-4
TGTGCCAGTAGTATAGATTCTGGGGTGGTCAGAAACATTCAGTACTTC
CASSIDSGVVRNIQYF
>TRBV20-1|-|15|-|TRBJ2-3
TGCAGTGCTAAACAGGGACTGCAAAGCACAGATACGCAGTATTTT
CSAKQGLQSTDTQYF
>TRBV5-6|-|13|many|TRBJ2-5
TGTGCCAGCAGCCCCGTCGGGACGCCATCCCAGTACTTC
CASSPVGTPSQYF
>TRBV5-1|-|14|few|TRBJ2-7
TGCGCCAGCAGCGACTCAGGGGATTCCTACGAGCAGTACTTC
CASSDSGDSYEQYF
>TRBV7-2|TRBD2|15|few|TRBJ2-5
TGTGCCAGCAGCTTCGCGGGAGGGCCGGGGGAGACCCAGTACTTC
CASSFAGGPGETQYF
>TRBV7-9|-|14|many|TRBJ2-1
TGTGCCACCATGGGGGGGCCGAGTTACAATGAGCAGTTCTTC
CATMGGPSYNEQFF
>TRBV5-6|-|15|few|TRBJ1-4
TGTGCCAGCAGCTCCGACAGGAGTCCCAATGAAAAACTGGTTTTT
CASSSDRSPNEKLVF
>TRBV13|TRBD1|17|few|TRBJ1-1
TGTGCCAGCAGCCGACGGACAGGGGGCGTTAAGGACACTGAAGCTTTCTTT
CASSRRTGGVKDTEAFF
>TRBV28|-|14|many|TRBJ1-1
TGTGCCAGCAGTTTAAGACAATCGAACACTGAAGCTTTCTTT
CASSLRQSNTEAFF
>TRBV12-3/TRBV12-4|TRBD1|15|-|TRBJ2-1
TGTGCCAGCAGTAAGACAGGGACATTTCGTCATGAGCAGGTCTTC
CASSKTGTFRHEQVF
>TRBV6-1|-|13|few|TRBJ2-7
TGTGCCAGCAGTCGGGACCCCGCGGACGAGCAGTACTTC
CASSRDPADEQYF
>TRBV19|-|13|many|TRBJ2-2
TGTGCCAGTGCCACAGGGATGAACGGGGAGCTGTTTTTT
CASATGMNGELFF
>TRBV7-2|-|16|many|TRBJ2-3
TGTGCCAGCAGCTTAGCCCCGGGGGCCATAGAGGATACGCAGTATTTT
CASSLAPGAIEDTQYF
>TRBV6-6|TRBD1|16|-|TRBJ1-1
TGTGCCAGCAGTTACCTATTCACAGGGGTGTTCACTGAAGCTTTCTTT
CASSYLFTGVFTEAFF
>TRBV28|-|14|many|TRBJ1-4
TGTGCCAGCAGTTTATCACAGATTAATGAAAAACTGTTTTTT
CASSLSQINEKLFF
>TRBV4-1|-|14|-|TRBJ2-7
TGCGCCGGCAGCCAAGGAGCTGGGTCCTACGAGCAGTACTTC
CAGSQGAGSYEQYF
>TRBV7-2|-|15|many|TRBJ2-3
TGTGCCAGCAGCTTACTGGTCGGGAGCACAGATACGCAGTATTTT
CASSLLVGSTDTQYF
>TRBV2|-|16|many|TRBJ2-6
TGTGCCAGCAGCGGCCCTGACGCTGCTGGGGCCAACGTCCTGACTTTC
CASSGPDAAGANVLTF
>TRBV12-3/TRBV12-4|TRBD2|15|few|TRBJ2-7
TGTGCCAGCAGTTCTTTGTCTAGCGGGTACTACGAGCAGTACTTC
CASSSLSSGYYEQYF
>TRBV28|TRBD1|13|-|TRBJ2-7
TGTGCCAGCAGAGTGGGACAGACCTACGAGCAGTACTTC
CASRVGQTYEQYF
>TRBV12-3/TRBV12-4|TRBD1|16|few|TRBJ2-7
TGTGCCAGCAGTCCGATGACAGGGGTCGTTTCCTACGAGCAGTACTTC
CASSPMTGVVSYEQYF
>TRBV4-1|-|13|-|TRBJ2-7
TGCGCCAGCAGCAAAGATAGAACCTACGAGCAGTACTTC
CASSKDRTYEQYF
>TRBV4-3|TRBD1|15|many|TRBJ1-6
TGCGCCAGCAGCCCCTGGACAGGGAGTGAATCACCCCTCCACTTT
CASSPWTGSESPLHF
>TRBV19|TRBD1|18|many|TRBJ2-4
TGTGCCAGTAGTGGCAGGACAGGAGAGAGACGCCATGAAAACATTCAGTACTTC
CASSGRTGERRHENIQYF
>TRBV29-1|-|16|many|TRBJ2-4
TGCAGCGTTGTGGATTGGAAGGGTTCGGCCAAAAACATTCAGTACTTC
CSVVDWKGSAKNIQYF
>TRBV4-1|-|15|many|TRBJ2-3
TGCGCCAGCAGCCAAGATGAATTACGGACAGATACGCAGTATTTT
CASSQDELRTDTQYF
>TRBV20-1|-|15|few|TRBJ2-1
TGCAGTGCTAGTGATACGAGGGGTTCCTACAATGAGCAGTTCTTC
CSASDTRGSYNEQFF
>TRBV13|-|16|few|TRBJ1-1
TGTGCCAGCAGCTTAGAGGGCAGGGAATCTTACACTGAAGCTTTCTTT
CASSLEGRESYTEAFF
>TRBV12-3/TRBV12-4|-|14|few|TRBJ2-4
TGTGCCAGCAGTTTACCCGAGTCACGGAACATTCAGTACTTC
CASSLPESRNIQYF
>TRBV28|-|14|-|TRBJ1-3
TGTGCCACCAACGGGGCGGTCTCTGGAAACACCATATATTTT
CATNGAVSGNTIYF
>TRBV5-1|TRBD1|16|many|TRBJ1-2
TGCGCCAGCAGCTTGGGGTTCCGGGACAGCAATTATGGCTACACCTTC
CASSLGFRDSNYGYTF
>TRBV20-1|TRBD2|17|-|TRBJ2-3
TGCAGTGCGACCGGGACTAGCGGGAGTCGGATCACAGATACGCAGTATTTT
CSATGTSGSRITDTQYF
>TRBV9|-|13|many|TRBJ2-3
TGTGCCAGCAGCGTAGATGTATCAGATACGCAGTATTTT
CASSVDVSDTQYF
>TRBV7-3|TRBD1|17|-|TRBJ2-1
TGTGCCAGCAGCTTAGATGGGACAGAGTATACCTACAATGGGCAGTTCTTC
CASSLDGTEYTYNGQFF
>TRBV7-9|-|16|few|TRBJ2-1
TGTGCCAGCAGCCCTATGGCGGGCCCGAATTACAATGAGCAGTTCTTC
CASSPMAGPNYNEQFF
>TRBV3-1|-|17|-|TRBJ2-5
TGTGCCAGCAGCCAAGGGGGGCAGGGAGTTTTCCAAGAGACCCAGTACTTC
CASSQGGQGVFQETQYF
>TRBV11-3|-|13|few|TRBJ2-2
TGTGCCAGCAGCTTCCAGGCGGCTGGGGAGCTGTTTTTT
CASSFQAAGELFF
>TRBV2|-|15|many|TRBJ2-4
TGTGCCAGCAGTGGAACAGGTGTTATCAAAAACATTCAGTACTTC
CASSGTGVIKNIQYF
>TRBV10-3|-|13|many|TRBJ1-1
TGTGCCATCAGTGAGTTAAGGGACACTGAAGCTTTCTTT
CAISELRDTEAFF
>TRBV5-1|TRBD2|18|few|TRBJ2-3
TGCGCCAGCAGCTTGGCCGGCACCGGACTAGCACCGACAGATACGCAGTATTTT
CASSLAGTGLAPTDTQYF
>TRBV5-4|-|13|many|TRBJ2-7
TGTGCCAGCAGCTTGGACGGGGACTACGAGCAGTACTTC
CASSLDGDYEQYF
>TRBV7-9|TRBD1|14|many|TRBJ2-3
TGTGCCAGCAGCTCTACAGGGGACACAGATACGCAGTATTTT
CASSSTGDTDTQYF
>TRBV11-2|-|13|many|TRBJ2-1
TGTGCCAGCAGGGACAGTGCAATTAATGAGCAGTTCTTC
CASRDSAINEQFF
>TRBV15|-|14|-|TRBJ1-5
TGTGCCACCAGCCTAGGCCTTATCAATCAGCCCCAGCATTTT
CATSLGLINQPQHF
>TRBV4-3|-|18|-|TRBJ1-1
TGCGCCAGCAGCCCAGAGTGGCGGGGAAGCGGCCAACTCACTGAAGCTTTCTTT
CASSPEWRGSGQLTEAFF
>TRBV6-2/TRBV6-3|TRBD1|17|-|TRBJ1-2
TGTGCCAGCAGCTACGACCCAGCCGGGACAGCTCTTGAGGGCTACACCTTC
CASSYDPAGTALEGYTF